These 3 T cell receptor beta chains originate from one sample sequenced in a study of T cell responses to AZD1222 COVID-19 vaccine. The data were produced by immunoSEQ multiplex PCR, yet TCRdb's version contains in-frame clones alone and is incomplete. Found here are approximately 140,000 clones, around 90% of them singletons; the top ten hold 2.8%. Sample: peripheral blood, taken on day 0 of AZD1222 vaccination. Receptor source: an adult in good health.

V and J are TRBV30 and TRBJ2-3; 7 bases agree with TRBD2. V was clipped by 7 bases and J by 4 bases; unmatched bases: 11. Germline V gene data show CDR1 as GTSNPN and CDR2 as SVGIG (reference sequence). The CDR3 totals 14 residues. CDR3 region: CALKRDSWADTQYF. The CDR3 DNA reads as TGTGCCTTAAAGCGGGACTCATGGGCAGATACGCAGTATTTT.

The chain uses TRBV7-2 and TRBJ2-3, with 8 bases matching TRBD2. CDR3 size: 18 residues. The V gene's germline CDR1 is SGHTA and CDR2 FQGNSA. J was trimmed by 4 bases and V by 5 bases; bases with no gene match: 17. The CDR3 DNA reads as TGTGCCAGCAGCACTACCCTTCACGGTAGCGGGGTGCCAGATACGCAGTATTTT. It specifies CASSTTLHGSGVPDTQYF. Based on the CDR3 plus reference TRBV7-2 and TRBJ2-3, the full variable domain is GAGVSQSPSNKVTEKGKDVELRCDPISGHTALYWYRQSLGQGLEFLIYFQGNSAPDKSGLPSDRFSAERTGGSVSTLTIQRTQQEDSAVYLCASSTTLHGSGVPDTQYFGPGTRLTVL.

As DNA, the CDR3 is TGTGCCAGCAGCGTTGGGACAGGGGTATTCGAAAAACTGTTTTTT. This codes for CASSVGTGVFEKLFF. The chain carries TRBV9 and TRBJ1-4; 10 nucleotides match TRBD1. J lost 8 bases, V lost 2 bases, and 6 bases had no gene match. The CDR3 is 15 residues long. The V gene's germline CDR1 is SGDLS and CDR2 YYNGEE.